The clone carrying this TCR beta chain was detected ten times or more. The patients, who had no history of other malignancies and had received no prior chemotherapy or radiotherapy, were all found to be node-negative on CT and PET/CT. By two-round multiplex PCR, the TCR beta CDR3 was amplified from genomic DNA. Every TRBV and TRBJ gene had its own specific primer in first-round PCR. TCRdb reanalysed the multiplex PCR reads using MiXCR and keeps one entry per CDR3 protein. The repertoire holds 50,000 to 75,000 distinct CDR3 sequences, more than 20% seen once, with 6.5% to 8.5% in the top ten. These data belong to a study of prognosis after radiotherapy for stage I lung cancer. Study at large: Several patients had oligometastatic NSCLC after their primary tumor was surgically resected, and roughly 15 patients had newly diagnosed primary stage I lung tumors.

This CDR3 comprises 14 residues. The V gene end was trimmed by 4 bases and the J gene end by 6 bases; junction bases not matched to a gene: 6. From germline, CDR1 is SGDLS and CDR2 YYNGEE. The TCR sequence derives from a donor of 50 years or more with non-small cell lung cancer. The V gene is TRBV9, the J gene TRBJ2-3, with 9 nucleotides matching TRBD1. The sequenced sample was PBMCs, obtained before or after stereotactic body radiation therapy (not recorded which). CDR3 sequence: CASSPGQGLDTQYF. CDR3 bases: TGTGCCAGCAGCCCGGGACAGGGCCTGGATACGCAGTATTTT. The full variable domain, completed using reference TRBV9 and TRBJ2-3, is DSGVTQTPKHLITATGQRVTLRCSPRSGDLSVYWYQQSLDQGLQFLIQYYNGEERAKGNILERFSAQQFPDLHSELNLSSLELGDSALYFCASSPGQGLDTQYFGPGTRLTVL.